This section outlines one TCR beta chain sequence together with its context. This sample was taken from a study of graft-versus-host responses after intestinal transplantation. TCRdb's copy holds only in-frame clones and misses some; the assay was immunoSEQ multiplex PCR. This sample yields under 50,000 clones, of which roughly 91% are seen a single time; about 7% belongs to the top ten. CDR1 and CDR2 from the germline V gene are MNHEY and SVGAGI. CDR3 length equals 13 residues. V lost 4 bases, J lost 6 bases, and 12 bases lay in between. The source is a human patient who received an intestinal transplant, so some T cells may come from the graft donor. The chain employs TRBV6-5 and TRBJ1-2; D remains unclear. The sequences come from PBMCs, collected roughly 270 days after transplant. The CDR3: CASSWRVNDGYTF. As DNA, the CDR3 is TGTGCCAGCAGTTGGAGGGTGAACGATGGCTACACCTTC.